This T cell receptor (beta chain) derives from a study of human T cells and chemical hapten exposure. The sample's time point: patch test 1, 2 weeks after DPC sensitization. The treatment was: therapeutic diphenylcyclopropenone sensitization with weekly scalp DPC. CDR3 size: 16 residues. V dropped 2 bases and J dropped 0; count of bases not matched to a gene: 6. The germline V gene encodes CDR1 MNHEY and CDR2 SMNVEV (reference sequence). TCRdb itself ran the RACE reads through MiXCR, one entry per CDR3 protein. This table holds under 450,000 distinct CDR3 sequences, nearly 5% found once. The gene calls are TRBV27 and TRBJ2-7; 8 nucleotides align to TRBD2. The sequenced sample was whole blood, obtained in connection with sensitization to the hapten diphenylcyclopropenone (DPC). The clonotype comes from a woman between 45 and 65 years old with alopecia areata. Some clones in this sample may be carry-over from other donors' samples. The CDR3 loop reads CASSLTRLASSYEQYF. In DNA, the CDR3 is TGTGCCAGCAGTTTAACTCGACTAGCGAGCTCCTACGAGCAGTACTTC.